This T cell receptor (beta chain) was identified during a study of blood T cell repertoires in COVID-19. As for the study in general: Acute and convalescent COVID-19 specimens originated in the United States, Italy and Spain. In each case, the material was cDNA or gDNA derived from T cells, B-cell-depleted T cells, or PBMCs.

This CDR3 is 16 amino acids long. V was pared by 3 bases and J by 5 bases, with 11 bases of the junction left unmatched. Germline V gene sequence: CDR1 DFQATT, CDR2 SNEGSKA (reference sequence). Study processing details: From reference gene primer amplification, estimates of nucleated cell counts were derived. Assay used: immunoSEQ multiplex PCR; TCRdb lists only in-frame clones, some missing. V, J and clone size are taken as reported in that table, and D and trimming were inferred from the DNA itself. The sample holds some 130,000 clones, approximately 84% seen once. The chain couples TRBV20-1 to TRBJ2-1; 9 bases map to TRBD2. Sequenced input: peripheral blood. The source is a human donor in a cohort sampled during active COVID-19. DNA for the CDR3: TGCAGTGCTAGTCCTACCGGGACTAGCATCCACAATGAGCAGTTCTTC. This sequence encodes CSASPTGTSIHNEQFF.